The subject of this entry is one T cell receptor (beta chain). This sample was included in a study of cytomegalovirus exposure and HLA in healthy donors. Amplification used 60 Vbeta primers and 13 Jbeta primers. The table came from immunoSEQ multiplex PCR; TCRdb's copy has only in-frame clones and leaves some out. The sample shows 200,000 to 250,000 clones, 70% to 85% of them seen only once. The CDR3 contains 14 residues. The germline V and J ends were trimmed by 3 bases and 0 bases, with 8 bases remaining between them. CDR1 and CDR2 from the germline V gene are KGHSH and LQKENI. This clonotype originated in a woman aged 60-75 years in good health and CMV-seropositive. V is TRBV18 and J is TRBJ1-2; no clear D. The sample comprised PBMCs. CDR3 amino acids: CASSPGVTNYGYTF. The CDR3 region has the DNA TGTGCCAGCTCACCGGGAGTCACTAACTATGGCTACACCTTC.